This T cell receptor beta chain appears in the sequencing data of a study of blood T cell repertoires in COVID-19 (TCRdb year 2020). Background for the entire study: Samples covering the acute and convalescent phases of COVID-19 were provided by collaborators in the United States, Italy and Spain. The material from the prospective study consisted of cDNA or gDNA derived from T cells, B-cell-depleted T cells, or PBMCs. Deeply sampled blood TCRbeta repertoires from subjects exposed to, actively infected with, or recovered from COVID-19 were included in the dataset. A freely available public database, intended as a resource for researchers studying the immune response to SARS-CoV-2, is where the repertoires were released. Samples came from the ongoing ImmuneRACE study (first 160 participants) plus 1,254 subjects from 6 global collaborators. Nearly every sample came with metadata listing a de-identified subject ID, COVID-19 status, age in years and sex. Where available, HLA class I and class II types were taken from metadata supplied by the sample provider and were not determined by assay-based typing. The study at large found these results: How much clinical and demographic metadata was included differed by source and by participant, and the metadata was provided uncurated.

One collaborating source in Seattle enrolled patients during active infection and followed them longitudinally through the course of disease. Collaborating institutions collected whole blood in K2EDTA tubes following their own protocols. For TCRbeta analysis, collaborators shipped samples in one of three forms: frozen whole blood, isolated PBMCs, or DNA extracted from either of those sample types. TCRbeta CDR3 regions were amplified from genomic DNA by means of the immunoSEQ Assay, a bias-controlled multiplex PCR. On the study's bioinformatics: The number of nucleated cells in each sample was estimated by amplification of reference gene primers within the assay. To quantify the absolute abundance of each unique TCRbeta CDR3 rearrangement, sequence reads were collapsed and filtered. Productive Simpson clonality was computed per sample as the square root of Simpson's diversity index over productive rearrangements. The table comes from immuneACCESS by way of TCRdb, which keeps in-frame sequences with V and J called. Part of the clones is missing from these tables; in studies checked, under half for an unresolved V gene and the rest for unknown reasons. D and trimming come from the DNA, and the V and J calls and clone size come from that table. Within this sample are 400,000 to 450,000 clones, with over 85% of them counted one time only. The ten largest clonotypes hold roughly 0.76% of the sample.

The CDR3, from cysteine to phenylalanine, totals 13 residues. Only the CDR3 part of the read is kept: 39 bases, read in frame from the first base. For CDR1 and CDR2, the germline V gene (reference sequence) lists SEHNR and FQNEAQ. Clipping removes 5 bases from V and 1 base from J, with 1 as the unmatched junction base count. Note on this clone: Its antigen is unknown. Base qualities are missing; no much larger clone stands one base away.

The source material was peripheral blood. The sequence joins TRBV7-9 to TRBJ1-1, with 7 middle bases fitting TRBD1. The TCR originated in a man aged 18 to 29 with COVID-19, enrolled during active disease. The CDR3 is CASSRQGNTEAFF. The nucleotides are TGTGCCAGCAGCCGACAGGGGAACACTGAAGCTTTCTTT.